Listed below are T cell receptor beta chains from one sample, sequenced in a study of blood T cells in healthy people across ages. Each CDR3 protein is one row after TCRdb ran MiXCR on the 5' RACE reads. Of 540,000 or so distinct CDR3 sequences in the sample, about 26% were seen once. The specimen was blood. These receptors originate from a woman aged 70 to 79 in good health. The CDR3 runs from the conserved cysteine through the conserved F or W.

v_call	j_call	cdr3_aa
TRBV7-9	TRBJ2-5	CASSLVMFFQETQYF
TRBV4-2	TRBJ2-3	CASSKGGGATQYF
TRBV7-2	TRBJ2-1	CASNKGFGRINEQFF
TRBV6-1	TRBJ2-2	CASSDRGARTRNTGELFF
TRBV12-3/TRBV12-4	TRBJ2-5	CASSYRTGGQETQYF
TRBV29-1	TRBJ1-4	CSEQVGEKLFF
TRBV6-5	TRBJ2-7	CASSYRTTGQGAPYEQYF
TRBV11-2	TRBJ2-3	CASSWSESTQYF
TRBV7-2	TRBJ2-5	CASSPPQGSVETQYF
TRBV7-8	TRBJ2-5	CASSTRLAGGPYQETQYF
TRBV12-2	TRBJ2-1	CASRLDSGETYNEQFF
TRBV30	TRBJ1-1	CAWSKGGSMLEAFF
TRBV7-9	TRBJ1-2	CSSSPDAYGYTF
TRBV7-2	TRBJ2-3	CASSLGVLAGGGKDTQCF
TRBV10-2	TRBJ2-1	CASSESTSGGHRVNNEQFF
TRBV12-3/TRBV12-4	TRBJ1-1	CASSLGGVGTEAFF
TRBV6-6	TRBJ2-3	CASSQTVDTQYF
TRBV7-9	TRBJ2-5	CASSFQTGEETQYF
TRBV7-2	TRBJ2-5	CASSRLAGGLETQYF
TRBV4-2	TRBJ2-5	CASSQDGQGRAQTQYF
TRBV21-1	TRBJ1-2	CASGLRDLYGYTF
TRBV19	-	CASSRPTGSVGNEQFF
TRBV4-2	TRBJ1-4	CASSQDPTVANEKLFF
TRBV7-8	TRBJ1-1	CASRSDMNTEAFF
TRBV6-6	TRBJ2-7	CASSYAPSQGAGEQYF
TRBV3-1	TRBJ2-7	CASSHRGLAIYEQYF
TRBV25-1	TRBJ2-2	CASMSGTVSGELFF
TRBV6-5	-	CASSYPGLAGGQFF
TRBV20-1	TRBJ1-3	CSASHGISGNTIYF
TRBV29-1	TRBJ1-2	CSLGGQGDYGYTF
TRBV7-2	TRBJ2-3	CASSLGWGTSTDTQYF
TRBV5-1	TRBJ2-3	CASTDQQGAWDTQYF
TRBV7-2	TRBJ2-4	CASSLERGRDIQYF
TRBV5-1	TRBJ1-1	CASSLPQNTEAFF
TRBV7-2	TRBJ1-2	CASSSTQGAGYGYTF
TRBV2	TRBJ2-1	CASSLQWVQFF
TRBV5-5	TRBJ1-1	CAGSLLGLVSLNTEAFF
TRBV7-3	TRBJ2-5	CASSLQGGYQETQYF
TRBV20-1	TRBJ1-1	CSAYRGRISEAFF
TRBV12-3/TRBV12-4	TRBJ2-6	CASSPWTGSSGANVLTF
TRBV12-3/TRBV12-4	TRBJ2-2	CASSFNSPTGELFF
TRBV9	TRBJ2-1	CASSVAGFPSGNEQFF
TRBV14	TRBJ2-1	CASSPVPGLAYVEQFF